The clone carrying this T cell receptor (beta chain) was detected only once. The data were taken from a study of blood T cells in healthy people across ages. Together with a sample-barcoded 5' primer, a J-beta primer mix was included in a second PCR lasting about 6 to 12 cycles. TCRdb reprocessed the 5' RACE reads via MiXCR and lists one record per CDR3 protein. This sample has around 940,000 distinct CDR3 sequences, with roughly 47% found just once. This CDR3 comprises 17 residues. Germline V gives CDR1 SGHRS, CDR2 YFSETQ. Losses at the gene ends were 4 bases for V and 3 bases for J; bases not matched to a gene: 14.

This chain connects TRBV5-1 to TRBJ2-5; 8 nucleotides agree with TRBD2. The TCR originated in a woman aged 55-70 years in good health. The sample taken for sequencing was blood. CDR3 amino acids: CASSRTGTRAGEETQYF. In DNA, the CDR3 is TGCGCCAGCAGCAGGACCGGGACTAGGGCGGGTGAAGAGACCCAGTACTTC.